This TCR beta chain was sequenced for a study of regulatory T cells in long-lasting Graves disease. Specified time point: newly diagnosed GD, antithyroid drugs for less than 3 months. The TCR library was made from RNA extracted from PBMCs. Relying on iRepertoire HTBI primers and Arm-PCR of CDR3 regions, the team built TCR beta libraries. TCRdb re-called the multiplex PCR reads through MiXCR, storing one row per CDR3 protein. The sample lists 560,000 or so distinct CDR3 sequences, roughly 15% seen once, with 12% in the top ten. J was trimmed by 0 bases and V by 3 bases; bases with no gene match: 13. The CDR3 is 18 amino acids. Germline CDR1 reads SGHRS; CDR2 reads YFSETQ. Points from the study as a whole: Persistent cases favored TRBV28, TRBJ1-2 and TRBJ2-5. Fewer public clonotypes were shared by new patients (over 950) than by persistent patients (around 2,900).

This clonotype was observed many times. Its antigen is unknown. The same specimen was also included in a second study, on T cells in Graves' hyperthyroidism and ophthalmopathy.

The chain is built from TRBV5-1 and TRBJ1-1; TRBD1 agrees at 8 bases. The TCR comes from a man younger than 30 with Graves disease. Specimen: peripheral blood mononuclear cells (PBMCs), collected at new diagnosis, from a patient treated with antithyroid drugs. The CDR3 sequence: CASSWAPGQESMNTEAFF. The DNA for the CDR3 is TGCGCCAGCAGCTGGGCGCCGGGACAGGAAAGCATGAACACTGAAGCTTTCTTT.